Listed here are 24 T cell receptor beta chains from one sample, sequenced in a study of CD8+ T cells in alopecia areata. Investigators isolated RNA and reverse transcribed it into cDNA to act as the sequencing template. Measured with immunoSEQ multiplex PCR; TCRdb has only the in-frame clones, and not every one. The table lists 100,000 to 150,000 clones, 45% to 50% of them singletons, with approximately 18% in the top ten. The sample in question was CD8+ T cells sorted from blood, obtained at week 0. The receptor source for this set is a human donor with alopecia areata.

This clone was recorded only once. The chain couples TRBV7-8 to TRBJ1-1; D might be TRBD1 (6 bases). The CDR3 contains 17 residues. Trimming removed 0 bases at V and 7 bases at J, with 21 bases between. Germline values: CDR1 SGHVS, CDR2 FQNEAQ. Here the CDR3 reads CASSLALAGASIGEAFF. The DNA for the CDR3 is TGTGCCAGCAGCTTAGCGCTGGCGGGGGCCAGCATCGGTGAAGCTTTCTTT.

This sequence joins TRBV23-1 and TRBJ2-3, with D unresolved. TRBV23-1 carries the ORF label, with uncertain function. The CDR3 is made up of 11 amino acids. V lost 9 bases and J 5 bases, leaving 9 bases between the germline ends. CDR3 bases: TGCGCCAGTGGCGAGAGAGATACGCAGTATTTT. Residues: CASGERDTQYF.

This chain links TRBV2 with TRBJ2-3; 8 bases match TRBD1. Germline-derived CDR1 and CDR2 are SNHLY and FYNNEI. This CDR3 is built from 14 residues. The junction had 4 bases not matched to a gene; V was cut back by 7 bases and J by 1 base. CDR3 DNA: TGTGCCAGCAACCTGGGACAGGGCACAGATACGCAGTATTTT. Its translation is CASNLGQGTDTQYF. Variable domain in full (rest from reference TRBV2 and TRBJ2-3): EPEVTQTPSHQVTQMGQEVILRCVPISNHLYFYWYRQILGQKVEFLVSFYNNEISEKSEIFDDQFSVERPDGSNFTLKIRSTKLEDSAMYFCASNLGQGTDTQYFGPGTRLTVL.

The rearrangement links TRBV30 to TRBJ1-6; D ambiguous. The CDR3 has 12 residues. From germline, CDR1 is GTSNPN and CDR2 SVGIG (reference sequence). V lost 7 bases to trimming and J lost 7 bases, with 11 bases between them. The CDR3 DNA is TGTGCCTATGAACTGGGAAATTCACCCCTCCACTTT. This encodes CAYELGNSPLHF.

The rearrangement links TRBV7-3 to TRBJ2-1; 10 nucleotides agree with TRBD2. V lost 4 bases and J lost 1; bases outside the gene matches: 7. CDR1 SGHTA and CDR2 FQGTGA come from the germline V gene. CDR3 length: 17 residues. CDR3: CASSSRTSGPSYNEQFF. The CDR3 DNA is TGTGCCAGCAGCTCCCGGACTAGCGGTCCGTCCTACAATGAGCAGTTCTTC.

This sequence joins TRBV30 and TRBJ1-2; possibly TRBD1 for D (6 bases). V gave up 0 bases and J gave up 5 bases, with 10 bases separating them. In germline, CDR1 is GTSNPN, CDR2 SVGIG (reference sequence). The CDR3 contains 13 residues. The CDR3 reads CAWSVGGGYGYTF. The CDR3 DNA is TGTGCCTGGAGTGTAGGGGGAGGGTATGGCTACACCTTC.

This clone was seen more than once but under ten times. The chain links TRBV5-6 to TRBJ1-6; no firm D call. The ends were cut back, 5 bases at V and 6 bases at J, with 15 bases in the middle. Germline assignment: CDR1 SGHDT and CDR2 YYEEEE. The CDR3 is 15 amino acids. DNA of the CDR3: TGTGCCAGCAGAACTATTGGGGAGGCTAATTCACCCCTCCACTTT. It encodes CASRTIGEANSPLHF.

V usage is TRBV10-1 and J usage is TRBJ2-5; D perhaps matches TRBD2 (5 bases). Trimming took off 2 bases at V and 5 bases at J, with 9 bases between the two ends. This CDR3 has 13 amino acids. Germline CDR1 reads WNHNN; CDR2 reads SYGVQD (reference sequence). Here the CDR3 DNA reads TGCGCCAGCAGTGAGGAGAGAGGGGAGACCCAGTACTTC. Encoded protein: CASSEERGETQYF.

This clone has more than one count but fewer than ten. This sequence joins TRBV23-1 and TRBJ2-2; no clear D. TRBV23-1 is classed as an ORF, of uncertain function. The CDR3 covers 12 residues. Trimming took 6 bases from V and 6 from J, leaving 8 bases between them. The CDR3 DNA reads TGCGCCAGCAGCCCATCCCCCGGGGAGCTGTTTTTT. Amino acid sequence: CASSPSPGELFF.

This clone occurred once. V and J are TRBV30 and TRBJ2-3, with D perhaps assigned TRBD1 or TRBD2 (6 bases each). CDR1 is GTSNPN, CDR2 SVGIG, per germline (reference sequence). V was pared by 1 base and J by 2 bases, with 10 bases between. This CDR3 contains 14 residues. The CDR3 DNA reads as TGTGCCTGGAGTGGAACGGGGGCCACAGATACGCAGTATTTT. It is translated as CAWSGTGATDTQYF.

The rearrangement links TRBV14 to TRBJ1-2; a weak D match, TRBD1 (5 bases). Trimming took 3 bases from V and 5 from J, leaving 13 bases between them. The length of the CDR3 is 14 residues. Germline values: CDR1 SGHDN, CDR2 FVKESK. CDR3 region: CASSHHRDGYGYTF. The CDR3 DNA follows: TGTGCCAGCAGCCACCACCGGGACGGATATGGCTACACCTTC.

This chain uses TRBV6-1 with TRBJ2-7; D perhaps matches TRBD1 (5 bases). The germline gives CDR1 MNHNS, CDR2 SASEGT. V was trimmed by 4 bases and J by 1 base, leaving 14 bases between them. The CDR3 loop spans 15 amino acids. The CDR3 loop reads CASSVYRTKSYEQYF. CDR3 nucleotide sequence: TGTGCCAGCAGTGTCTACAGGACCAAATCCTACGAGCAGTACTTC.

This clone was recorded a few times. The chain employs TRBV29-1 and TRBJ1-6; maybe TRBD1 (6 bases). V was trimmed by 7 bases and J by 9 bases, leaving 16 bases between them. CDR3 length: 13 residues. Germline CDR1 is SQVTM and CDR2 is ANQGSEA. CDR3 DNA sequence: TGCAGCGCTCGGACAGACCTGTCTTCACCCCTCCACTTT. Translated, it gives CSARTDLSSPLHF.

This clone came up a few times. The rearrangement links TRBV5-1 to TRBJ2-7; 7 bases line up with TRBD1. The CDR3 consists of 15 residues. The ends lost 4 bases at V and 5 bases at J; junction bases unmatched: 12. Germline V gene lookup returns CDR1 SGHRS and CDR2 YFSETQ. The CDR3 bases are TGCGCCAGCAGCGACGGAGTCACAGGGGTGGACGAGCAGTACTTC. It yields the protein CASSDGVTGVDEQYF.

This sequence joins TRBV11-2 and TRBJ1-5; no clear D gene. Trimming left V 4 bases short and J 0 bases short, with 4 bases between. The germline V gene encodes CDR1 SGHAT and CDR2 FQNNGV. The CDR3 is 13 residues long. CDR3 coding DNA: TGTGCCAGCAGCTCCAATAGCAATCAGCCCCAGCATTTT. It yields the protein CASSSNSNQPQHF.

The rearrangement links TRBV27 to TRBJ1-5, with 7 bases identical to TRBD1. Germline-derived CDR1 and CDR2 are MNHEY and SMNVEV (reference sequence). V was clipped by 7 bases and J by 6 bases; unmatched bases: 9. The CDR3 sequence is 14 residues long. This chain's CDR3 is CASTQGGGGQPQHF. Written as DNA, the CDR3 is TGTGCCAGCACTCAAGGAGGGGGCGGTCAGCCCCAGCATTTT.

The chain combines TRBV25-1 with TRBJ2-5, with 9 nucleotides matching TRBD2. CDR1 is MGHDK and CDR2 is SYGVNS in the germline V gene. The CDR3 has 17 residues. V lost 2 bases to trimming and J lost 6 bases; unmatched junction nucleotides: 13. This CDR3 reads CASSEVLAGGAAKTQYF. The CDR3 bases are TGTGCCAGCAGTGAAGTCCTGGCGGGGGGGGCAGCAAAGACCCAGTACTTC.

In this sample, this clone turned up many times. The J gene is TRBJ1-4, the V gene TRBV6-6; D is possibly TRBD1 (5 bases). Germline lookup yields CDR1 MNHNY and CDR2 SVGAGI (reference sequence). V dropped 8 bases and J dropped 16 bases, with 17 bases sitting between them. The CDR3 consists of 11 residues. CDR3: CASLAGDQEFF. The CDR3 bases are TGTGCCAGCTTGGCTGGGGACCAAGAGTTTTTT.

This chain links TRBV25-1 with TRBJ1-2; D not certain. Germline assignment: CDR1 MGHDK and CDR2 SYGVNS. The CDR3 is made up of 13 amino acids. The V gene lost 4 bases and the J gene lost 3 bases, with 9 bases spanning the gap. CDR3 coding DNA: TGTGCCAGCAGTGTCGGGCAGCACTATGGCTACACCTTC. Translated, it gives CASSVGQHYGYTF.

The chain has TRBV6-5 and TRBJ2-2; D not resolved. CDR3 length: 13 amino acids. Germline V gene lookup returns CDR1 MNHEY and CDR2 SVGAGI. The V gene lost 2 bases and the J gene lost 4 bases, with 5 bases spanning the gap. CDR3: CASSYVGTGELFF. The CDR3 DNA reads TGTGCCAGCAGTTACGTGGGCACCGGGGAGCTGTTTTTT.

As for this clone: Other DNA sequences within the sample encode an identical CDR3. The chain joins TRBV29-1 to TRBJ1-2; no clear D gene. The germline CDR1 and CDR2 sequences are SQVTM and ANQGSEA. The CDR3 has 12 amino acids. The V end was cut by 1 base, the J end by 3 bases, with 6 bases between. CDR3 in amino acids: CSVEGGHYGYTF. For the CDR3, the DNA is TGCAGCGTTGAAGGAGGGCACTATGGCTACACCTTC.

In its sample, this clone was seen a few times. J is TRBJ1-1 and V is TRBV2; D call uncertain. This CDR3 is built from 12 residues. Germline V gives CDR1 SNHLY, CDR2 FYNNEI. Trimming stripped 3 bases from V and 8 bases from J, with 10 bases between. CDR3 nucleotides: TGTGCCAGCAGTGACTTTACCGGGGAAGCTTTCTTT. It translates to CASSDFTGEAFF. The variable domain in full, with the rest retrieved from reference TRBV2 and TRBJ1-1, is EPEVTQTPSHQVTQMGQEVILRCVPISNHLYFYWYRQILGQKVEFLVSFYNNEISEKSEIFDDQFSVERPDGSNFTLKIRSTKLEDSAMYFCASSDFTGEAFFGQGTRLTVV.

The V and J genes are TRBV4-2 and TRBJ2-5; D possibly uses TRBD1 or TRBD2 (5 bases each). Germline CDR1 and CDR2: LGHNA and YNFKEQ. V was trimmed by 1 base and J by 1 base, leaving 19 bases between them. This CDR3 has 18 residues. As DNA, the CDR3 is TGTGCCAGCAGCCAAGTTATCTTCGGCCCGGGGCGCCAAGAGACCCAGTACTTC. This gives the protein CASSQVIFGPGRQETQYF.

V usage is TRBV11-2 and J usage is TRBJ2-3; 8 bases align to TRBD2. CDR1 is SGHAT, CDR2 FQNNGV, per germline. Germline trimming cut 1 base from V and 3 bases from J; bases unmatched to any gene: 6. This CDR3 comprises 16 residues. In DNA form, the CDR3 reads TGTGCCAGCAGCTTAGCCGGGACTAGGAGAACAGATACGCAGTATTTT. Translated, it gives CASSLAGTRRTDTQYF.